Given below is one T cell receptor beta chain in context. The CDR3 spans 16 residues. The germline gives CDR1 MNHEY, CDR2 SMNVEV (reference sequence). The V gene end was trimmed by 3 bases and the J gene end by 7 bases; junction bases not matched to a gene: 9. Study processing details: Amplification of reference gene primers was used by the study to estimate nucleated cell counts. The data were produced by immunoSEQ multiplex PCR, yet TCRdb's version contains in-frame clones alone and is incomplete. The D gene and trimming were derived from the DNA, and the V and J assignments and clone size from that table. Among under 350,000 clones listed, 89% were seen once. This record comes from a study of blood T cell repertoires in COVID-19. For the study at large: Researchers got acute and convalescent COVID-19 samples from the United States, Italy and Spain. T cells, B-cell-depleted T cells, or PBMCs supplied cDNA or gDNA.

Sequencing used peripheral blood. The clonotype was recovered from a man between 45 and 60 years old with acute or convalescent COVID-19. This chain uses TRBV27 with TRBJ2-3, with 11 bases lining up with TRBD2. The CDR3 sequence is CASSFPLAGGGYTQYF. The CDR3 bases are TGTGCCAGCAGTTTTCCCCTAGCGGGGGGCGGTTATACGCAGTATTTT.